This T cell receptor beta chain was obtained from a study of cytotoxic CD8 clonotypes in ibrutinib-treated CLL. Study-wide results and limits: Measured clonality at baseline was greater than in age-matched healthy donors and tracked with circulating CD8+ T-cell counts. Under therapy, public clonotypes either contracted or stayed stable, and they were uncommon.

This clone was observed at least ten times. What it binds is not known. Sequencing was designed to attain a depth spanning 1 in 200,000 to 1 in 1 million T cells. This table comes from immunoSEQ multiplex PCR, and its TCRdb copy is limited to in-frame clones, with some not included. This table has 50,000 or so clones, roughly 63% appearing once. Germline trimming cut 1 base from V and 4 bases from J; bases unmatched to any gene: 2. The CDR3 loop spans 14 amino acids. Germline CDR1 is SGHRS and CDR2 is YFSETQ. Sequenced material: PBMCs, taken after 24 months of ibrutinib treatment. This sequence originates from a human donor with chronic lymphocytic leukemia. V and J are TRBV5-1 and TRBJ1-3, with 7 bases lining up with TRBD1. The CDR3 region has the DNA TGCGCCAGCAGCTTGACAGGGGAAGGAAACACCATATATTTT. Its protein is CASSLTGEGNTIYF. Full variable domain (remainder filled in from reference TRBV5-1 and TRBJ1-3): KAGVTQTPRYLIKTRGQQVTLSCSPISGHRSVSWYQQTPGQGLQFLFEYFSETQRNKGNFPGRFSGRQFSNSRSEMNVSTLELGDSALYLCASSLTGEGNTIYFGEGSWLTVV.